Only a few counts were recorded for the clone carrying this T cell receptor beta chain. The antigen is undetermined. CDR3 size: 16 residues. Germline V gives CDR1 SGHKS, CDR2 YYEKEE (reference sequence). Trimming cost V 3 bases and J 2 bases; bases outside gene matches: 10. Multiplex touch-down PCR with TRB-A/B primers amplified rearranged V-D-J TRB sequences. TCRdb recomputed calls from the multiplex PCR reads with MiXCR, one row per CDR3 protein. The data hold about 11,000 distinct CDR3 sequences, with over 25% observed a single time. These data come from a study of T cell repertoires in aging, cancer and after chemotherapy. Peripheral blood genomic DNA, not sorted cells or RNA, was the template. Whole-study results and caveats: Age-matched healthy donors had significantly more diverse, less clonal blood TCR repertoires than untreated cancer patients. In cancer patients, declining TCR diversity with age involved lost richness and lost evenness.

The clonotype was recovered from a human donor in good health. The donor label of this sample is uncertain. The chain employs TRBV5-5 and TRBJ2-5, with 7 bases matching TRBD1. The sample was blood. CDR3: CASSWPQRQGQETQYF. The CDR3, as DNA: TGTGCCAGCAGCTGGCCCCAACGACAGGGTCAAGAGACCCAGTACTTC.